One sample yielded the 30 T cell receptor beta chains listed below, sequenced in a study of CD8 T cells in ankylosing spondylitis (dated by TCRdb to between 2016 and 2019). The full study reports these points: Blood from ankylosing spondylitis patients appeared to be characterized by a TCR beta motif composed of under 10 highly homologous amino acid variants.

Their specific antigens are unknown. The library was built by means of 5' RACE. Sequencing took place on an Illumina HiSeq 2500. TCRdb ran its own pipeline on the public reads, namely fastp trimming at Q25 and MiXCR clone calling, and kept in-frame beta chains. CDR3 protein duplicates are merged, each entry listing the most common genes and DNA. Recorded for this sample are about 540,000 distinct CDR3 sequences; 9.5% to 15% of them occurred a single time. Of the sample, 6.8% falls within the top ten clones. The sequencing input was blood, either unsorted or a sorted T cell fraction (not recorded which). Every receptor here comes from a male donor with ankylosing spondylitis.

The V and J genes are TRBV5-1 and TRBJ2-1; D might be TRBD2 (5 bases). V lost 0 bases, J lost 1 base, and 8 bases lay in between. Germline values: CDR1 SGHRS, CDR2 YFSETQ. This CDR3 comprises 15 residues. For the CDR3, the DNA is TGCGCCAGCAGCTTGGAACTAGTATCCTACAATGAGCAGTTCTTC. It encodes CASSLELVSYNEQFF.

This chain links TRBV7-9 with TRBJ1-2; D is unresolved. Germline CDR1 and CDR2: SEHNR and FQNEAQ (reference sequence). Trimming left V 7 bases short and J 2 bases short, with 11 bases between. The CDR3 has 13 residues. CDR3 nucleotides: TGTGCCAGCATTGGTACGGGGAACTATGGCTACACCTTC. It encodes CASIGTGNYGYTF.

This clonotype has ten or more counts. V is TRBV24-1 and J is TRBJ2-1; no clear D. The V end was cut by 0 bases, the J end by 9 bases, with 8 bases between. The CDR3 extends over 13 amino acids. In germline, CDR1 is KGHDR, CDR2 SFDVKD. Here the CDR3 reads CATSDLSLPEQFF. Here the CDR3 DNA reads TGTGCCACCAGTGATTTGAGCTTACCTGAGCAGTTCTTC.

This clonotype was counted between two and nine times. J is TRBJ1-5 and V is TRBV7-9, with 7 nucleotides matching TRBD1. Trimming at V came to 5 bases and at J to 3 bases, leaving 4 bases not matched to a gene. Germline V CDR1 and CDR2: SEHNR, FQNEAQ (reference sequence). This CDR3 contains 14 residues. CDR3 protein: CASSPGTVNQPQHF. CDR3 in DNA: TGTGCCAGCAGCCCTGGGACAGTCAATCAGCCCCAGCATTTT.

This clonotype was observed a handful of times. The chain employs TRBV5-1 and TRBJ1-2; D possibly corresponds to TRBD1 (6 bases). V dropped 7 bases and J dropped 7 bases, with 26 bases sitting between them. Germline V gene data show CDR1 as SGHRS and CDR2 as YFSETQ. CDR3 length: 16 residues. The CDR3 DNA reads TGCGCCAGCCGGACAGCGGCGAAACCTACTAAGGGTGGCTACACCTTC. Amino acid sequence: CASRTAAKPTKGGYTF.

This clonotype showed up many times. The rearrangement uses TRBV2 and TRBJ2-5; D gene unclear. The CDR3 loop spans 11 amino acids. V lost 4 bases, J lost 5 bases, and 5 bases lay in between. Germline CDR1 reads SNHLY; CDR2 reads FYNNEI. CDR3 bases: TGTGCCAGCAGTGGGGCGGAGACCCAGTACTTC. Translating it yields CASSGAETQYF.

This clonotype was counted only a few times. The chain has TRBV5-1 and TRBJ2-3, with D perhaps TRBD2 (7 bases). CDR3 length equals 16 residues. V lost 4 bases and J 2 bases, leaving 17 bases between the germline ends. CDR1 is SGHRS, CDR2 YFSETQ, per germline. The CDR3 here is CASSPQVGGLTDTQYF. CDR3 nucleotide sequence: TGCGCCAGCAGCCCTCAAGTCGGGGGGCTCACAGATACGCAGTATTTT.

V usage is TRBV20-1 and J usage is TRBJ2-1, with D possibly being TRBD2 (6 bases). CDR3 length: 13 residues. Deletions cut 2 bases from V and 8 bases from J, with 13 bases between. Germline CDR1 is DFQATT and CDR2 is SNEGSKA (reference sequence). CDR3 DNA: TGCAGTGCTAGACAATATTCGGGGGATGAGCAGTTCTTC. Protein sequence: CSARQYSGDEQFF.

This clonotype has more than one count but fewer than ten. This chain links TRBV9 with TRBJ2-1, with D perhaps TRBD2 (5 bases). The CDR3 totals 16 residues. Germline assignment: CDR1 SGDLS and CDR2 YYNGEE. The V end was cut by 0 bases, the J end by 9 bases, with 19 bases between. The CDR3, as DNA: TGTGCCAGCAGCGTAGTTGATGGACTGCGGCGCACTGAGCAGTTCTTC. Protein product: CASSVVDGLRRTEQFF.

This clonotype was picked up many times. The chain has TRBV5-6 and TRBJ2-3, with 8 bases fitting TRBD2. Germline V lookup: CDR1 SGHDT, CDR2 YYEEEE. The ends lost 1 base at V and 4 bases at J; junction bases unmatched: 5. The CDR3 loop spans 15 amino acids. CDR3 in DNA: TGTGCCAGCAGCTTGAGGAAGCGGGAGCCAGATACGCAGTATTTT. Its translation is CASSLRKREPDTQYF.

The chain uses TRBV7-9 and TRBJ2-1; TRBD2 matches 14 bases. Germline lookup yields CDR1 SEHNR and CDR2 FQNEAQ (reference sequence). J was trimmed by 8 bases and V by 6 bases; bases with no gene match: 9. The CDR3 runs 16 residues. The CDR3 region has the DNA TGTGCCAGCAGACCACCGGGACTAGCGGGAGAGGATGAGCAGTTCTTC. Protein: CASRPPGLAGEDEQFF.

The gene calls are TRBV20-1 and TRBJ2-7; perhaps D is TRBD1 or TRBD2 (6 bases each). The CDR3 is made up of 16 amino acids. V was trimmed by 0 bases and J by 3 bases, leaving 18 bases between them. Germline lookup yields CDR1 DFQATT and CDR2 SNEGSKA (reference sequence). CDR3 residues: CSARDRSGATLYEQYV. The CDR3 DNA reads as TGCAGTGCTAGAGATCGGTCGGGGGCCACCCTCTACGAGCAGTACGTC.

The genes are TRBV5-1 and TRBJ2-1; perhaps TRBD1 as D (6 bases). V was pared by 5 bases and J by 5 bases, with 14 bases between. Germline V CDR1 and CDR2: SGHRS, YFSETQ. The CDR3 has 14 residues. CDR3 protein: CASREQGSHNEQFF. The CDR3 DNA follows: TGCGCCAGCAGGGAACAGGGAAGTCACAATGAGCAGTTCTTC.

This clonotype was observed a handful of times. The CDR3 sequence: CSVERTGGSTDTQYF. Here the CDR3 DNA reads TGCAGCGTTGAACGCACCGGGGGGAGTACAGATACGCAGTATTTT. The J gene is TRBJ2-3, the V gene TRBV29-1; 7 positions match TRBD2. Germline assignment: CDR1 SQVTM and CDR2 ANQGSEA. CDR3 length equals 15 residues. Germline trimming cut 2 bases from V and 3 bases from J; bases unmatched to any gene: 8.

This clonotype was detected only a few times. The genes are TRBV10-3 and TRBJ1-1; the D gene is possibly TRBD1 (6 bases). Germline V gene lookup returns CDR1 ENHRY and CDR2 SYGVKD. The V end was cut by 6 bases, the J end by 7 bases, with 21 bases between. The CDR3 is made up of 15 amino acids. The CDR3 bases are TGTGCCATCAGCCCACAGGGATTGGGTTCGGATGAAGCTTTCTTT. Translated: CAISPQGLGSDEAFF.

This clonotype was detected many times. The chain is built from TRBV7-9 and TRBJ1-2; D might be TRBD1 (5 bases). Germline-derived CDR1 and CDR2 are SEHNR and FQNEAQ (reference sequence). There are 17 residues in the CDR3. Deletions cut 5 bases from V and 1 base from J, with 20 bases between. The CDR3 DNA reads TGTGCCAGCAGCCCTCGACAGCTACCCTTTGTTAACTATGGCTACACCTTC. This translates into CASSPRQLPFVNYGYTF.

This clonotype was observed a few times. The chain couples TRBV7-9 to TRBJ2-1; weak D call: TRBD2 (5 bases). The CDR3 is made up of 15 amino acids. Germline loops: CDR1 SEHNR, CDR2 FQNEAQ (reference sequence). Trimming took off 6 bases at V and 9 bases at J, with 21 bases between the two ends. The CDR3 coding sequence is TGTGCCAGCAGTCTCGAGCTCCCGGGGTTCGGTGAGCAGTTCTTC. It is translated as CASSLELPGFGEQFF.

Only a few counts were recorded for this clonotype. The rearrangement links TRBV5-1 to TRBJ2-3; D is unresolved. Germline V gene lookup returns CDR1 SGHRS and CDR2 YFSETQ. This CDR3 spans 14 amino acids. V lost 0 bases to trimming and J lost 6 bases, with 11 bases between them. In DNA, the CDR3 is TGCGCCAGCAGCTTGGCACCTTACGGGGATACGCAGTATTTT. This encodes CASSLAPYGDTQYF.

This clonotype was counted a few times. V and J are TRBV3-1 and TRBJ2-7, with TRBD2 matching 14 bases. V shed 4 bases and J 6 bases; nucleotides not matched to a gene: 5. This CDR3 comprises 15 residues. CDR1 is LGHDT, CDR2 YNNKEL, per germline (reference sequence). CDR3 nucleotides: TGTGCCAGCAGCCTGACTAGCGGGAGGGCATCCGAGCAGTACGTC. Its protein is CASSLTSGRASEQYV.

This clonotype was counted only a few times. The V gene is TRBV5-6, the J gene TRBJ2-4, with 7 nucleotides matching TRBD2. Per the germline V gene, CDR1 is SGHDT and CDR2 is YYEEEE. This CDR3 has 15 amino acids. The V and J ends lost 4 bases and 3 bases, in that order; junction bases with no gene match: 7. CDR3 in amino acids: CASSVRGGSKNIQYF. CDR3 bases: TGTGCCAGCAGCGTAAGGGGCGGGAGCAAAAACATTCAGTACTTC.

Comment on this clonotype: One end of the junction is discordant with germline, which a read error may explain. The rearrangement joins TRBV2 to TRBJ1-2; TRBD1 matches 9 bases. CDR1 and CDR2 from the germline V gene are SNHLY and FYNNEI. CDR3 length: 11 residues. The CDR3 sequence: CASRRQGVSPF. DNA for the CDR3: TGTGCCAGCAGGAGACAGGGGGTATCACCCTTC.

This clonotype was seen more than once but under ten times. The CDR3 does not end in the conserved phenylalanine or tryptophan, so this is likely a read error. It is unclear where the CDR3 begins or ends on the DNA, so no DNA is shown, and the CDR3 is as TCRdb lists it. The chain couples TRBV3-1 to TRBJ2-1; the table's D call TRBD2 went unverified against the DNA. CDR1 is LGHDT and CDR2 is YNNKEL in the germline V gene (reference sequence). From its first to its last residue, the CDR3 has 15 amino acids. This chain's CDR3 is CASSQGGGGEIISFL.

This clonotype came up many times. The rearrangement joins TRBV5-1 to TRBJ2-7; D not resolved. Trimming cost V 0 bases and J 6 bases, with 10 bases left between them. CDR1 is SGHRS and CDR2 is YFSETQ in the germline V gene. CDR3 size: 13 residues. The CDR3 spells CASSLEGSGEQYV. CDR3 DNA sequence: TGCGCCAGCAGCTTGGAAGGGTCGGGCGAGCAGTACGTC.

This clonotype has just a few counts. The chain recombines TRBV20-1 with TRBJ1-6, with D uncertain. V shed 6 bases and J shed 14 bases, with 14 bases lying between them. The CDR3 has 11 residues. Germline loops: CDR1 DFQATT, CDR2 SNEGSKA (reference sequence). The DNA for the CDR3 is TGCAGTGCACGGACCCGCTCGACCCTCCACTTT. It is translated as CSARTRSTLHF.

V gene TRBV14 combines with J gene TRBJ2-3; D is possibly TRBD1 (5 bases). There are 15 residues in the CDR3. V was pared by 4 bases and J by 5 bases, with 16 bases between. CDR1 and CDR2 (germline): SGHDN, FVKESK. The CDR3 DNA is TGTGCCAGCAGCCCCGGTAGGGGTTGGGGAGATACGCAGTATTTT. Translating gives CASSPGRGWGDTQYF.

This clonotype came up many times. The chain is built from TRBV29-1 and TRBJ2-1; possibly TRBD2 for D (6 bases). Per germline, CDR1 SQVTM and CDR2 ANQGSEA. This CDR3 is 16 amino acids long. V lost 2 bases and J 0 bases, leaving 14 bases between the germline ends. The CDR3 loop is CSVENPTRSSYNEQFF. In DNA, the CDR3 is TGCAGCGTTGAAAATCCGACTAGGAGCTCCTACAATGAGCAGTTCTTC.

This clonotype has only a few counts. CDR3 region: CASSVGRERGTGGTDTQYF. The CDR3 DNA reads TGTGCCAGCAGCGTAGGGCGGGAGCGAGGAACCGGGGGCACAGATACGCAGTATTTT. The chain has TRBV9 and TRBJ2-3; 7 bases agree with TRBD2. Germline assignment: CDR1 SGDLS and CDR2 YYNGEE. This CDR3 is built from 19 residues. V lost 0 bases to trimming and J lost 1 base; unmatched junction nucleotides: 14. Based on the CDR3 plus reference TRBV9 and TRBJ2-3, the full variable domain is DSGVTQTPKHLITATGQRVTLRCSPRSGDLSVYWYQQSLDQGLQFLIQYYNGEERAKGNILERFSAQQFPDLHSELNLSSLELGDSALYFCASSVGRERGTGGTDTQYFGPGTRLTVL.

In this sample, this clonotype turned up a few times. CDR3 sequence: CASSLTGGNGANVLTF. CDR3 in DNA: TGTGCCAGCAGCTTGACAGGGGGTAATGGGGCCAACGTCCTGACTTTC. This rearrangement joins TRBV11-2 to TRBJ2-6; 9 bases map to TRBD1. Unmatched junction bases numbered 3, after V lost 3 bases and J lost 3 bases. Germline assignment: CDR1 SGHAT and CDR2 FQNNGV. The CDR3 consists of 16 residues.

The CDR3 DNA sequence: TGCAGTGCCACTCGGTTACTCCTTGAAAGCGCACTAGCCAAAAACATTCAGTACTTC. Translated, it gives CSATRLLLESALAKNIQYF. The J gene is TRBJ2-4, the V gene TRBV20-1; unclear D gene. Germline loops: CDR1 DFQATT, CDR2 SNEGSKA (reference sequence). Trimming pared 6 bases from V and 0 bases from J, leaving 27 bases between. The CDR3 sequence is 19 residues long.

There are a few counts of this clonotype. The chain joins TRBV20-1 to TRBJ1-2; D is possibly TRBD1 (5 bases). V dropped 1 base and J dropped 7 bases, with 16 bases sitting between them. Germline values: CDR1 DFQATT, CDR2 SNEGSKA (reference sequence). The CDR3 runs to 14 residues. Here the CDR3 DNA reads TGCAGTGCTAGAGTCGCGGGGGATGGACGTGGCTACACCTTC. Translated, it gives CSARVAGDGRGYTF.